This T cell receptor beta chain was identified in a study of shared T cell receptors in the human thymus. TCRdb keeps only in-frame clones here, not all; method: immunoSEQ multiplex PCR. Here the sample spans about 730,000 clones, around 85% being singletons. The sample holds a few counts of this clone. V was trimmed by 3 bases and J by 2 bases, leaving 16 bases between them. The germline V gene encodes CDR1 MNHNS and CDR2 SASEGT. CDR3 size: 17 residues. The same specimen was also included in a second study, on human thymus T cells. That work adds: Among the donors, all were healthy Finnish infants having corrective surgery for congenital heart defects. The thymus was resected at corrective cardiac surgery. V and J gene usage appeared biased in thymic and blood repertoires. In unrelated individuals, thymic repertoires overlapped highly, according to related research.

The genes are TRBV6-1 and TRBJ2-2; TRBD1 might be the D (5 bases). Material: thymocytes. This receptor was taken from a girl less than two years old with a congenital heart defect. CDR3 protein: CASSDQSAGKNTGELFF. The CDR3 DNA is TGTGCCAGCAGTGATCAGTCGGCAGGGAAAAACACCGGGGAGCTGTTTTTT.